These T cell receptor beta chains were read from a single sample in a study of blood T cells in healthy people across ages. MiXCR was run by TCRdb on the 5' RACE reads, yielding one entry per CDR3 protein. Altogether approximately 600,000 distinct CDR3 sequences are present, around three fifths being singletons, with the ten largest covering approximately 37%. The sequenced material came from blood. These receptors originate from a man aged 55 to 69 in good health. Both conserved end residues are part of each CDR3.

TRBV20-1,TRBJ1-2,CSARTGDPGSYGYTF
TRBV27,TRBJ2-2,CASSSRLAGGPVSGELFF
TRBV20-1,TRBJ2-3,CSARDLRGQERDTQYF
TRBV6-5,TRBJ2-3,CASSYSTGATDTQYF
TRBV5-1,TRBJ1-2,CASSSDSYNYGYTF
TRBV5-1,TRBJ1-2,CASSAGTGGLGYTF
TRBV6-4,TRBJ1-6,CASSQLSYNSPLHF
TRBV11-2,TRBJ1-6,CASSLDPGGINSPLHF
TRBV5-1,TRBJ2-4,CASSPGQDLAKNIQYF
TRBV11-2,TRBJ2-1,CASSLPTSYNEQFF
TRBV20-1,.,CSAARQGGYEQYF
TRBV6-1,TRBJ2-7,CASRTGTGGYEQYF
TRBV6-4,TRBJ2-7,CAGRPPGQGTHEQYF
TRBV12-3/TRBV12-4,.,CASSLRGARDEQYF
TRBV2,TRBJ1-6,CASSERTGEGPLHF
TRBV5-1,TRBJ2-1,CASSRDRDGEQFF
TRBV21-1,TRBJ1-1,CASSKRKGRNTEAFF
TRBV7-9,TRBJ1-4,CASSMGGANEKLFF
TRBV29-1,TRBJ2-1,CSVDEGYNEQFF
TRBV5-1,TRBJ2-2,CASSYSGAGNTGELFF
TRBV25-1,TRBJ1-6,CASSDTAIYNSPLHF
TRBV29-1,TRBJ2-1,CSVAGRGELFF
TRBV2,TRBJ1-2,CASRGTGAAYGYTF
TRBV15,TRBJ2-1,CATSSRDNYYNEQFF
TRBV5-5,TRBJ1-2,CASSWVSTVQGRSNYGYTF
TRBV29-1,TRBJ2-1,CSVEDLGTYNEQFF
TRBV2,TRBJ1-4,CASNGQGASNEKLFF
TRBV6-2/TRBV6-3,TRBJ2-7,CASSYSGGQGYF
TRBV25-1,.,CASSPALAGAGKTQYF
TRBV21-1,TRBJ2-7,CASSKDGQYF
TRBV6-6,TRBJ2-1,CASRPEGEQFF
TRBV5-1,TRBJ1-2,CASSLGTNNYGYTF
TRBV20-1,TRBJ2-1,CSAKKTGIDEQFF
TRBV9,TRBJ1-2,CASSEQSRGPDYGYTF
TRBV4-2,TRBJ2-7,CASSEVTGTGGSEDEQYF
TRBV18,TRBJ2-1,CASSPPSRGGFYNEQFF
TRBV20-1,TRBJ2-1,CSARASGNEQFF
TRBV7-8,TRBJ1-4,CAISLAAGQGNEKLFF
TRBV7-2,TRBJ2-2,CASSLAYGQGFVTGELFF
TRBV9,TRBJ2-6,CASSSSGLAGLGGANVLTF
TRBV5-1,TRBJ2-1,CASSLAAGRGDEQFF
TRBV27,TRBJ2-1,CASSLGDPGNEQFF
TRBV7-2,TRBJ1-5,CASSTNGNQPQHF
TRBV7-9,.,CASSRDRVGTQYF
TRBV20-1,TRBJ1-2,CSARDGGRGLYGYTF
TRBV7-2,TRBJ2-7,CASSFGQGSSYEQYF
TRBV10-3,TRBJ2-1,CAISADSGGGNEQFF
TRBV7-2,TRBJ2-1,CASSLVHGYNEQFF
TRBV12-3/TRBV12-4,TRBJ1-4,CASSLTGGGEKLFF
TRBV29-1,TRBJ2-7,CSVGLAWGAYEQYF
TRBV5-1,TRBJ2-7,CASSDGQGIIGQYF
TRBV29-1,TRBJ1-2,CSDVRTENYGYTF
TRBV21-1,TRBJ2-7,CASSLKGAYAYEQYF
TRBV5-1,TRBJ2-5,CASSVTGSSGTQYF